This T cell receptor beta chain was identified in a study of CD4 T cells in relation to SARS-CoV-2 and coronaviruses. General study points: No donor gave both pre-pandemic and post-infection samples.

Regarding this clone: Its antigen remains unidentified.

The unexposed donors gave CD4+ T cells in about 2011-2018, prior to COVID-19. Isolation of CD4+ T cells took place after approximately eleven days in culture. The germline V gene encodes CDR1 PRHDT and CDR2 FYEKMQ (reference sequence). J lost 1 base, V lost 6 bases, and 6 bases had no gene match. This CDR3 region has 15 residues. Libraries were prepared by immunoSEQ multiplex PCR; TCRdb keeps only in-frame clonotypes and omits some of them. The table lists almost 30,000 clones, less than 85% of them singletons. The chain has TRBV13 and TRBJ2-7; 10 nucleotides agree with TRBD1. The sequenced material came from CD4+ T cells from PBMCs, cultured in vitro. The receptor comes from a human donor in good health. CDR3 coding DNA: TGTGCCAGCAGTCGACAGGGGGCGACTTCCTACGAGCAGTACTTC. Translating gives CASSRQGATSYEQYF. The full variable domain, in which reference TRBV13 and TRBJ2-7 provide the parts outside the CDR3, is AAGVIQSPRHLIKEKRETATLKCYPIPRHDTVYWYQQGPGQDPQFLISFYEKMQSDKGSIPDRFSAQQFSDYHSELNMSSLELGDSALYFCASSRQGATSYEQYFGPGTRLTVT.